Listed below are T cell receptor beta chains from one sample, sequenced in a study of regulatory T cells in long-lasting Graves disease. TCRdb re-derived calls from the multiplex PCR reads in MiXCR, one entry per CDR3 protein. The sample shows approximately 310,000 distinct CDR3 sequences, 15% to 20% of them seen only once. This sample comprised peripheral blood mononuclear cells (PBMCs), obtained at new diagnosis, from a patient treated with antithyroid drugs. The receptors come from a female donor with Graves disease. Both conserved end residues are part of each CDR3. D genes are given only for firm matches. The size of a clone is reported for some rows only, either as once, few or many, or as a class for expanded clones.

cdr3_aa cdr3_nt clone_size d_call j_call v_call
CASSPARGLVVEQYF TGCGCCAGCAGCCCTGCGCGGGGACTAGTCGTCGAGCAGTACTTC - TRBD2 TRBJ2-7 TRBV5-1
CASSFLTGGWTSGSSEQYF TGTGCCAGCAGCTTCCTGACAGGGGGCTGGACTAGCGGGAGTTCCGAGCAGTACTTC - TRBD2 TRBJ2-7 TRBV11-2
CASSQDVSSSYNEQYF TGTGCCAGCAGCCAAGATGTCTCTAGCTCCTACAATGAGCAGTACTTC - - TRBJ2-7 TRBV2
CASSLVTVVSSYEQYF TGTGCCAGCAGCTTAGTAACCGTTGTCAGCTCCTACGAGCAGTACTTC few - TRBJ2-7 TRBV7-8
CSVTLLAGGRTGELFF TGCAGTGTAACCTTACTAGCGGGAGGGCGGACCGGGGAGCTGTTTTTT few TRBD2 TRBJ2-2 TRBV20-1
CANRAKPGRGTGELFF TGTGCCAACCGAGCCAAGCCCGGGCGGGGGACCGGGGAGCTGTTTTTT many TRBD2 TRBJ2-2 TRBV12-3/TRBV12-4
CASIQGLAGDSEQYF TGCGCCAGCATCCAAGGACTAGCGGGAGATAGCGAGCAGTACTTC many TRBD2 TRBJ2-7 TRBV10-1
CASSQSGGTQYF TGTGCCAGCAGTCAGAGTGGAGGAACGCAGTATTTT few - TRBJ2-3 TRBV27
CAWGVTRAGELFF TGTGCCTGGGGGGTCACGAGGGCCGGGGAGCTGTTTTTT few - TRBJ2-2 TRBV30
CASSLAGGGTAFF TGTGCCAGCAGCTTGGCCGGAGGGGGCACAGCTTTCTTT many TRBD1 TRBJ1-1 TRBV5-5
CSVEEDRGRNTGELFF TGCAGCGTTGAAGAGGACAGGGGGCGGAACACCGGGGAGCTGTTTTTT - TRBD1 TRBJ2-2 TRBV29-1
CASTLPAGALLREQYF TGTGCCAGCACCCTCCCAGCGGGAGCCCTACTTAGGGAGCAGTACTTC once TRBD2 TRBJ2-7 TRBV12-3/TRBV12-4
CASSDPGAGSSPLHF TGTGCCAGCAGTGACCCTGGGGCAGGGAGCTCACCCCTCCACTTT many - TRBJ1-6 TRBV6-1
CSAPGLAGGIRTQYF TGCAGTGCTCCCGGACTAGCGGGGGGCATTCGCACCCAGTACTTC - TRBD2 TRBJ2-5 TRBV20-1
CASKAGEQPQHF TGTGCCAGCAAGGCGGGGGAGCAGCCCCAGCATTTT many - TRBJ1-5 TRBV27
CARSSLAGNSYEQYF TGTGCCCGCAGCTCTCTCGCAGGGAACTCCTACGAGCAGTACTTC - - TRBJ2-7 TRBV7-9
CASSFDRGTSSYNSPLHF TGTGCCAGCAGTTTCGACAGGGGGACGAGCTCCTATAATTCACCCCTCCACTTT - TRBD1 TRBJ1-6 TRBV6-9
CSARGTSGRAEDTQYF TGCAGTGCTAGGGGGACTAGCGGGAGGGCCGAGGATACGCAGTATTTT many TRBD2 TRBJ2-3 TRBV20-1
CASSPGTGVVYGYTF TGTGCCAGCAGCCCAGGGACAGGGGTCGTATATGGCTACACCTTC - TRBD1 TRBJ1-2 TRBV5-6
CASRTSGRAPDTEAFF TGTGCCAGCCGTACTAGCGGGAGGGCGCCCGACACTGAAGCTTTCTTT - - TRBJ1-1 TRBV12-3/TRBV12-4
CASSVGSRGAYNEQFF TGTGCCAGCAGCGTAGGTAGTCGCGGCGCCTACAATGAGCAGTTCTTC many - TRBJ2-1 TRBV9
CASSEGSTSYEQYF TGTGCCAGCAGCGAGGGATCCACCTCCTACGAGCAGTACTTC many - TRBJ2-7 TRBV13
CASSQRTGGREKLFF TGTGCCAGCAGCCAGCGGACAGGGGGCCGTGAAAAACTGTTTTTT many TRBD1 TRBJ1-4 TRBV13
CASSVGMTGDQETQYF TGTGCCAGCAGCGTAGGGATGACAGGGGACCAAGAGACCCAGTACTTC many TRBD1 TRBJ2-5 TRBV9
CSARGQGASDTQYF TGCAGTGCTAGAGGCCAGGGGGCATCAGATACGCAGTATTTT few TRBD1 TRBJ2-3 TRBV20-1
CASSRGGQDGYGYTF TGTGCCAGCAGTCGAGGGGGACAGGATGGCTATGGCTACACCTTC many TRBD1 TRBJ1-2 TRBV2
CASSGTGGEQYF TGTGCCAGCTCGGGAACAGGGGGGGAGCAGTACTTC few TRBD1 TRBJ2-7 TRBV18
CASEHGQDNQPQHF TGTGCTAGTGAGCACGGACAGGACAATCAGCCCCAGCATTTT many TRBD1 TRBJ1-5 TRBV12-5
CASSALQGRDNEQFF TGTGCCAGCAGCGCCTTACAGGGGAGAGACAATGAGCAGTTCTTC many TRBD1 TRBJ2-1 TRBV2
CAISLTSGEYEQYF TGTGCCATCAGTTTGACTAGCGGAGAGTACGAGCAGTACTTC many TRBD2 TRBJ2-7 TRBV10-3
CASTSWGDSNQPQHF TGTGCCAGTACCTCTTGGGGGGATAGCAATCAGCCCCAGCATTTT many - TRBJ1-5 TRBV19
CASSLSGGPYSYEQYF TGTGCCAGCAGTTTATCCGGGGGCCCCTACTCCTACGAGCAGTACTTC few - TRBJ2-7 TRBV27
CASSLRLNGYTF TGTGCCAGCAGTTTAAGGTTAAATGGCTACACCTTC many - TRBJ1-2 TRBV28
CASSYSIGRGALQPQHF TGTGCCAGCAGTTACTCGATTGGCAGGGGGGCCCTTCAGCCCCAGCATTTT many TRBD1 TRBJ1-5 TRBV6-2/TRBV6-3
CASSPWTSADEQFF TGTGCCAGCTCACCCTGGACTAGTGCGGATGAGCAGTTCTTC many TRBD2 TRBJ2-1 TRBV18
CSVGTADQPQHF TGCAGCGTTGGTACAGCGGATCAGCCCCAGCATTTT many - TRBJ1-5 TRBV29-1
CASNLAGTYHNEQFF TGTGCCAGCAATCTAGCGGGGACCTACCACAATGAGCAGTTCTTC many TRBD2 TRBJ2-1 TRBV3-1
CASIQGGGTYNEQFF TGTGCCAGCATCCAGGGCGGGGGCACCTACAATGAGCAGTTCTTC many - TRBJ2-1 TRBV28
CASSPRGGRAATGELFF TGTGCCAGCAGTCCCAGGGGGGGGAGGGCGGCCACCGGGGAGCTGTTTTTT - - TRBJ2-2 TRBV12-3/TRBV12-4
CASSLATGGAVGYGYTF TGTGCCAGCAGCTTGGCGACGGGCGGGGCTGTAGGCTATGGCTACACCTTC - - TRBJ1-2 TRBV11-2
CAWRDQYEQYF TGTGCCTGGAGGGATCAATACGAGCAGTACTTC many - TRBJ2-7 TRBV30
CSAKDSQETQYF TGCAGTGCTAAGGACAGCCAAGAGACCCAGTACTTC many - TRBJ2-5 TRBV20-1
CASSSLPGQPIYF TGTGCCAGCTCTAGTCTTCCGGGACAGCCCATATATTTT many TRBD1 TRBJ1-3 TRBV2
CASSQGRTSGSHEQFF TGCGCCAGCTCACAAGGCAGGACTAGCGGGAGTCATGAGCAGTTCTTC many TRBD2 TRBJ2-1 TRBV4-1
CASSVGTAVQETQYF TGTGCCAGCAGCGTAGGGACAGCCGTTCAAGAGACCCAGTACTTC many - TRBJ2-5 TRBV9
CASSLVKNTEAFF TGTGCCAGCAGCTTGGTTAAGAACACTGAAGCTTTCTTT many - TRBJ1-1 TRBV7-2
CASSVGGSRDTQYF TGTGCCAGCAGCGTAGGGGGTAGCAGAGATACGCAGTATTTT many - TRBJ2-3 TRBV9
CASSTLVRSRGEALLKTQYF TGTGCCAGCAGCACTCTAGTCCGTTCGCGGGGGGAAGCTTTGTTGAAGACCCAGTACTTC many TRBD2 TRBJ2-5 TRBV11-2
CASSEAGHYEQYF TGTGCCAGCAGTGAAGCCGGCCACTACGAGCAGTACTTC - - TRBJ2-7 TRBV6-1
CASSPSGYSYNEQFF TGTGCCAGCAGCCCAAGCGGGTACTCCTACAATGAGCAGTTCTTC - - TRBJ2-1 TRBV7-9
CASRLGTPSSYNEQFF TGTGCCAGCAGACTCGGGACTCCGAGCTCCTACAATGAGCAGTTCTTC - - TRBJ2-1 TRBV28
CATGTGGGNQPQHF TGTGCCACCGGGACAGGGGGAGGGAATCAGCCCCAGCATTTT many TRBD1 TRBJ1-5 TRBV24-1